A selection of T cell receptor beta chains follows, all from one sample in a study of PD-L1 blockade in urothelial cancer. The protocol was immunoSEQ multiplex PCR, while the TCRdb copy is restricted to in-frame clones and leaves out a portion. This sample has about 87,000 clones, with 84% found just once. Sequencing used PBMCs, obtained around atezolizumab (anti-PD-L1) treatment. Receptors originate from a man in his sixties with urothelial cancer. Both conserved end residues are part of each CDR3. The D gene is left open where the match is weak. A clone size is listed for some rows: how often the clone was seen (once, few, many), or a class if it is expanded.

TRBD1	TRBV30	TRBJ1-5	-	TGTGCCTGGGCACGACAGGGAGGTCAGCCCCAGCATTTT	CAWARQGGQPQHF
-	TRBV27	TRBJ1-1	-	TGTGCCAGCAGTTTTCGGGAGAACACTGAAGCTTTCTTT	CASSFRENTEAFF
-	TRBV30	TRBJ2-1	-	TGTGCCTGGAGCCCCCAGGGCAGGGGAAACTACAATGAGCAGTTCTTC	CAWSPQGRGNYNEQFF
-	TRBV5-1	TRBJ2-7	-	TGCGCCAGCAGCTACCCCCCGACAGGCCGGACCTACGAGCAGTACTTC	CASSYPPTGRTYEQYF
TRBD1	TRBV5-1	TRBJ2-1	once	TGCGCCAGCACCAATATCCCGGGACAGGACAATGAGCAGTTCTTC	CASTNIPGQDNEQFF
-	TRBV27	TRBJ2-1	-	TGTGCCAGCAGTTTGACTAGGTCGTACGATGAGCAGTTCTTC	CASSLTRSYDEQFF
TRBD1	TRBV5-1	TRBJ1-2	-	TGCGCCAGCAGCATCGGGACAGGGCTTACTAACTATGGCTACACCTTC	CASSIGTGLTNYGYTF
-	TRBV9	TRBJ2-2	-	TGTGCCAGCAGCGTAGGGGGCCCTTCAATCGGGGAGCTGTTTTTT	CASSVGGPSIGELFF
-	TRBV7-9	TRBJ1-2	few	TGTGCCAGCAGCTTAGATGCTATGGGCAACTATGGCTACACCTTC	CASSLDAMGNYGYTF
TRBD1	TRBV9	TRBJ1-4	-	TGTGCCAGCAGCGCCGCCTTCGGGACAGGGGGCGCGAGGGAAAAACTGCTTTTT	CASSAAFGTGGAREKLLF
TRBD1	TRBV6-6	TRBJ1-2	-	TGTGCCAGCAGCCCGACAGGGGGTGATGGCTACACCTTC	CASSPTGGDGYTF
TRBD1	TRBV5-1	TRBJ1-1	-	TGCGCCAGCAGCTCACAGGGGAGCGAAGCTTTCTTT	CASSSQGSEAFF
-	TRBV6-1	TRBJ1-5	-	TGTGCCAGCAGTGAAATGTACTCTTCCCAGCATTTT	CASSEMYSSQHF
-	TRBV2	TRBJ1-6	-	TGTGCCAGCAGGACAGATAATTCACCCCTCCACTTT	CASRTDNSPLHF
-	TRBV2	TRBJ1-1	-	TGTGCCAGCAGTGGCGAGATAAACACTGAAGCTTTCTTT	CASSGEINTEAFF
-	TRBV27	TRBJ2-1	-	TGTGCCAGCAGTTTTATTCCCCAGGCTGAGCAGTTCTTC	CASSFIPQAEQFF
TRBD1	TRBV27	TRBJ2-7	-	TGTGCCAGCAGTGGGACAGGTCCAGCTTACGAGCAGTACTTC	CASSGTGPAYEQYF
-	TRBV7-9	TRBJ1-1	medium-sized	TGTGCCAGCAGCTATACTGGGCGTGAAGCTTTCTTT	CASSYTGREAFF
-	TRBV28	TRBJ2-7	-	TGTGCCAGCAACACCCGCACCCCGATGGCCTACGAGCAGTACTTC	CASNTRTPMAYEQYF
TRBD2	TRBV10-2	TRBJ2-1	-	TGCGCCAGCAGTGAAGCGGGGGTTCAGGGTGAGCAGTTCTTC	CASSEAGVQGEQFF
TRBD1	TRBV5-4	TRBJ1-1	-	TGTGCCAGCAGCCCTCCTAGGAGGACAGGTGGGACTGAAGCTTTCTTT	CASSPPRRTGGTEAFF
TRBD2	TRBV9	TRBJ2-3	-	TGTGCCAGCGGAGGAGGGACTAGCGGGAGTGATACGCAGTATTTT	CASGGGTSGSDTQYF
-	TRBV4-1	TRBJ2-7	-	TGCGCCAGCAGCCAAGACAGGGGGGAAGCCTACGAGCAGTACTTC	CASSQDRGEAYEQYF
-	TRBV28	TRBJ1-1	once	TGTGCCAGCAGTTTGGGGGGGGCGGGTGTCACTGAAGCTTTCTTT	CASSLGGAGVTEAFF
-	TRBV7-2	TRBJ2-7	-	TGTGCCAGCAGCTCTGCCTACGAGCAGTACTTC	CASSSAYEQYF
TRBD2	TRBV6-1	TRBJ2-5	-	TGTGCCAGCAGTGGACAACTAGCGGGAATCGGAGAGACCCAGTACTTC	CASSGQLAGIGETQYF
-	TRBV21-1	TRBJ2-3	-	TGTGCCAGAGGACAGGGTTCGGATACGCAGTATTTT	CARGQGSDTQYF
TRBD1	TRBV28	TRBJ1-5	once	TGTGCCAGCAGAGGGGACAGGGCGCAGCCCCAGCATTTT	CASRGDRAQPQHF
-	TRBV9	TRBJ2-2	-	TGTGCCAGCAGCGTAGGAAGCACGAACACCGGGGAGCTGTTTTTT	CASSVGSTNTGELFF
-	TRBV4-1	TRBJ1-2	-	TGCGCCAGCAGCCAACCGGACAGCTTTCTTCCCACCTTC	CASSQPDSFLPTF
-	TRBV6-5	TRBJ1-2	-	TGTGCCAGCAGTGGTTCCAGCTATGGCTACACCTTC	CASSGSSYGYTF
-	TRBV11-2	TRBJ1-5	-	TGTGCCAGCAGCTTAGAGACAGCTAGCAATCAGCCCCAGCATTTT	CASSLETASNQPQHF
-	TRBV4-1	TRBJ2-4	few	TGCGCCAGCAGCCCTCCGTTTGTGGGCAACATTCAGTACTTC	CASSPPFVGNIQYF
TRBD1	TRBV2	TRBJ1-6	-	TGTGCCAGCAGTGAAGCGAAGGGCAGGGGGCTTAATTCACCCCTCCACTTT	CASSEAKGRGLNSPLHF
-	TRBV2	TRBJ2-2	-	TGTGCCAGCAGTGAAACAGGGCTAGCCTCCGGGGAGCTGTTTTTT	CASSETGLASGELFF
TRBD2	TRBV4-1	TRBJ2-1	once	TGCGCCAGCAGCCAAGAGCCCGGGACTAGCGGATACAATGAGCAGTTCTTC	CASSQEPGTSGYNEQFF
-	TRBV19	TRBJ2-3	once	TGTGCCAGTAGTGAGGCTAGCGGCACAGATACGCAGTATTTT	CASSEASGTDTQYF
-	TRBV5-1	TRBJ2-7	few	TGCGCCAGCAGCTTGGATGGCAGGGGGGCGTACGAGCAGTACTTC	CASSLDGRGAYEQYF
TRBD1	TRBV19	TRBJ1-2	-	TGTGCCAGTAAGTTCACAGGGGAATATGGCTACACCTTC	CASKFTGEYGYTF
-	TRBV19	TRBJ1-5	-	TGTGCCAGTAGTCCCCGACATACCTATAGCAATCAGCCCCAGCATTTT	CASSPRHTYSNQPQHF
TRBD1	TRBV6-1	TRBJ2-1	-	TGTGCCAGCAGTGATACCGGGACAGGGGTAAATGAGCAGTTCTTC	CASSDTGTGVNEQFF
TRBD2	TRBV28	TRBJ2-7	-	TGTGCCAGCAGTCTTCTAGCGGGAGGGCCCCACGAGCAGTACTTC	CASSLLAGGPHEQYF
TRBD2	TRBV7-9	TRBJ2-5	once	TGTGCCAGCAGCTTCGGGACTAGCGGGGGGGGACACGAGACCCAGTACTTC	CASSFGTSGGGHETQYF